The 10 T cell receptor beta chains given below trace back to one sample, sequenced in a study of OX40 agonist ivuxolimab in advanced cancers. Some clones are missing from TCRdb's copy, which holds only in-frame ones; the method was immunoSEQ multiplex PCR. The repertoire consists of tens of thousands of clones, with roughly 80% occurring once and the leading ten covering roughly 12%. Material: CD4+ or CD8+ T cells sorted from blood, obtained in a trial of the OX40 agonist ivuxolimab. These receptor sequences come from an adult with an advanced solid tumor such as melanoma, head and neck, liver or kidney cancer.

V and J are TRBV18 and TRBJ2-7; 10 bases fit TRBD1. The CDR3 covers 13 residues. In germline, CDR1 is KGHSH, CDR2 LQKENI. V gave up 6 bases and J gave up 6 bases; unmatched junction bases: 5. The CDR3 loop is CASSPGQGTEQYF. The CDR3 DNA sequence: TGTGCCAGCTCGCCGGGACAGGGGACCGAGCAGTACTTC.

V gene TRBV10-3 combines with J gene TRBJ1-2; D gene ambiguous. Germline V gene data show CDR1 as ENHRY and CDR2 as SYGVKD. V was clipped by 4 bases and J by 3 bases, with 9 bases between them. The CDR3 covers 13 residues. The CDR3 bases are TGTGCCATCAGTGCGGGGTTGGACTATGGCTACACCTTC. It specifies CAISAGLDYGYTF.

The chain is built from TRBV7-9 and TRBJ1-5, with D possibly matching TRBD1 (6 bases). Trimming took off 5 bases at V and 3 bases at J, with 11 bases between the two ends. The CDR3 loop spans 14 amino acids. CDR1 SEHNR and CDR2 FQNEAQ come from the germline V gene (reference sequence). Written as DNA, the CDR3 is TGTGCCAGCAGCCGCACAGGGAACAATCAGCCCCAGCATTTT. The encoded protein is CASSRTGNNQPQHF. The whole variable domain, filled in from reference TRBV7-9 and TRBJ1-5, reads DTGVSQNPRHKITKRGQNVTFRCDPISEHNRLYWYRQTLGQGPEFLTYFQNEAQLEKSRLLSDRFSAERPKGSFSTLEIQRTEQGDSAMYLCASSRTGNNQPQHFGDGTRLSIL.

The CDR3 bases are TGTGCCAGCAGTGAAGGACAGGGAGCGGGAGGCAATGAGCAGTTCTTC. Protein product: CASSEGQGAGGNEQFF. This rearrangement joins TRBV6-1 to TRBJ2-1, with 9 bases fitting TRBD2. J gave up 6 bases and V 1 base, and 7 bases lay outside the gene matches. This CDR3 has 16 amino acids. CDR1 is MNHNS and CDR2 is SASEGT in the germline V gene.

This clone is termed large. Different DNA sequences within this sample yield the same CDR3. The chain couples TRBV5-5 to TRBJ2-1, with D uncertain. V was shortened by 0 bases and J by 0 bases, with 1 base between the two germline ends. CDR1 SGHKS and CDR2 YYEKEE come from the germline V gene (reference sequence). The CDR3 spans 13 residues. CDR3 sequence: CASSLDSYNEQFF. The CDR3 bases are TGTGCCAGCAGCTTGGACTCCTACAATGAGCAGTTCTTC.

This clone was counted between two and nine times. The chain uses TRBV5-6 and TRBJ1-1; D may be TRBD1 (5 bases). The CDR3 consists of 15 residues. The ends were cut back, 1 base at V and 5 bases at J, with 15 bases in the middle. Germline V gene lookup returns CDR1 SGHDT and CDR2 YYEEEE. CDR3 bases: TGTGCCAGCAGCTTGTCGCCGGGGGGAGGGACTGAAGCTTTCTTT. This translates into CASSLSPGGGTEAFF.

As DNA, the CDR3 is TGTGCCAGTAAGGGGGACAGGTTTGGTTGGGAGACCCAGTACTTC. Its protein product is CASKGDRFGWETQYF. This chain links TRBV19 with TRBJ2-5; 8 nucleotides align to TRBD1. Trimming took 7 bases from V and 5 from J; bases not matched to a gene: 12. The CDR3 contains 15 residues. Germline V gene sequence: CDR1 LNHDA, CDR2 SQIVND (reference sequence).

V and J are TRBV5-1 and TRBJ1-1; perhaps TRBD1 as D (6 bases). The CDR3 sequence is 13 residues long. The V end was cut by 3 bases, the J end by 3 bases, with 9 bases between. Germline-derived CDR1 and CDR2 are SGHRS and YFSETQ. CDR3 amino acids: CASSWDTHTEAFF. Here the CDR3 DNA reads TGCGCCAGCAGCTGGGACACACACACTGAAGCTTTCTTT.

The chain has TRBV28 and TRBJ1-1; D ambiguous. The CDR3 runs to 13 residues. Looked up from germline, CDR1 is MDHEN and CDR2 is SYDVKM. V was pared by 3 bases and J by 1 base, with 6 bases between. The CDR3 loop is CASSFTRNTEAFF. CDR3 bases: TGTGCCAGCAGTTTTACAAGGAACACTGAAGCTTTCTTT. Looking up the rest from reference TRBV28 and TRBJ1-1 gives the full variable domain: DVKVTQSSRYLVKRTGEKVFLECVQDMDHENMFWYRQDPGLGLRLIYFSYDVKMKEKGDIPEGYSVSREKKERFSLILESASTNQTSMYLCASSFTRNTEAFFGQGTRLTVV.

This rearrangement joins TRBV4-2 to TRBJ1-1; D is unclear. This CDR3 comprises 16 residues. Germline CDR1 LGHNA, CDR2 YNFKEQ. V was cut by 4 bases and J by 3 bases, with 18 bases left in between. Here the CDR3 DNA reads TGTGCCAGCAGCCCATCTGAGAGAGACGGTTACACTGAAGCTTTCTTT. As protein: CASSPSERDGYTEAFF.